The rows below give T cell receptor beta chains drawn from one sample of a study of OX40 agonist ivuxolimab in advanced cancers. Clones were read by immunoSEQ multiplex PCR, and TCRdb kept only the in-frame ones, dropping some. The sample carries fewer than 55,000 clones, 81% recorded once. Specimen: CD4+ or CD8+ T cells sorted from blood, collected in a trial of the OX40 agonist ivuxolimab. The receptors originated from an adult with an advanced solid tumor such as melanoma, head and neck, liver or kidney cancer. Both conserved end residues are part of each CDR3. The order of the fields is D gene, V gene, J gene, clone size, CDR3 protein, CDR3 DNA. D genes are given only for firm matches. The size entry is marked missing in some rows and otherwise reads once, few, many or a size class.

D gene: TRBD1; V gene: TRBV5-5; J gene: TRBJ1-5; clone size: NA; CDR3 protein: CASSSRLMGQQNQPQHF; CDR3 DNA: TGTGCCAGCAGCTCTAGGCTAATGGGACAGCAGAATCAGCCCCAGCATTTT
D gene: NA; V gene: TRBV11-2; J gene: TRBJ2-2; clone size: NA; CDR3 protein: CASSADSNTGELFF; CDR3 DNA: TGTGCCAGCAGCGCCGACAGTAACACCGGGGAGCTGTTTTTT
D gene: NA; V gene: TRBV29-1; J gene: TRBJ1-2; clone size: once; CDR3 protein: CSVEDLPYGYTF; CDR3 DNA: TGCAGCGTTGAAGATCTTCCCTATGGCTACACCTTC
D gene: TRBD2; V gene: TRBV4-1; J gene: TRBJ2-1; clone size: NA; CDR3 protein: CASSQEGSGGAGEQFF; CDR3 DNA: TGCGCCAGCAGCCAAGAAGGCAGCGGGGGGGCCGGGGAGCAGTTCTTC
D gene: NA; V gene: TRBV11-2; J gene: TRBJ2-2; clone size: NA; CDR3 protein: CASSLGGAGELFF; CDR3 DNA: TGTGCCAGCAGCTTAGGGGGGGCCGGGGAGCTGTTTTTT
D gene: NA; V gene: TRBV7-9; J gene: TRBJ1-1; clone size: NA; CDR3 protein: CASSLVAPNTEAFF; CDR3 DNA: TGTGCCAGCAGCTTAGTGGCACCGAACACTGAAGCTTTCTTT
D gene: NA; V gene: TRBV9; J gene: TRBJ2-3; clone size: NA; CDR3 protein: CASSVVGSSTDTQYF; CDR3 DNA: TGTGCCAGCAGCGTAGTGGGGTCTAGCACAGATACGCAGTATTTT
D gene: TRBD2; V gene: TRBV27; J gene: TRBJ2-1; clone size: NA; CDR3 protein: CASSPGTRGNEQFF; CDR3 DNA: TGTGCCAGCAGTCCTGGGACTAGGGGCAATGAGCAGTTCTTC
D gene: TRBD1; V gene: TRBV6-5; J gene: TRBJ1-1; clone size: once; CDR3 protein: CASSPQDRGIEAFF; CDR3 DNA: TGTGCCAGCAGTCCCCAGGACAGGGGGATTGAAGCTTTCTTT
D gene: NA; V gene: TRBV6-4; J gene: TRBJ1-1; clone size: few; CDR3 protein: CASSDFTGGEAFF; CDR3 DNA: TGTGCCAGCAGTGACTTTACGGGGGGTGAAGCTTTCTTT
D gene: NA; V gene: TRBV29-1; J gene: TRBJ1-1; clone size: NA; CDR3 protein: CSVVRNTEAFF; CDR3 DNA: TGCAGCGTTGTTCGGAACACTGAAGCTTTCTTT
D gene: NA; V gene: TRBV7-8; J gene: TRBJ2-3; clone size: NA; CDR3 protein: CASSLDREGIPRDTQYF; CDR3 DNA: TGTGCCAGCAGCTTAGATAGGGAAGGGATCCCCAGGGATACGCAGTATTTT
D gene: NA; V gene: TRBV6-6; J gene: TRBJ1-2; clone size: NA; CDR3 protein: CASSYGTVVGYTF; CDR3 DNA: TGTGCCAGCAGTTACGGGACGGTGGTGGGCTACACCTTC
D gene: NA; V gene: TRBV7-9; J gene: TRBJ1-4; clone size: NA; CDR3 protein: CASSNRDLTNEKLFF; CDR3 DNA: TGTGCCAGCAGCAACCGGGACCTAACTAATGAAAAACTGTTTTTT
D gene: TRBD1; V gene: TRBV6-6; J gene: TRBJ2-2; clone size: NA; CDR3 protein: CASSRGQRNTGELFF; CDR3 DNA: TGTGCCAGCAGTCGGGGACAGCGGAACACCGGGGAGCTGTTTTTT
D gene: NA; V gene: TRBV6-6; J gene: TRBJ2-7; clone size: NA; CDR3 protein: CASSQGIAYEQYF; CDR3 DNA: TGTGCCAGCAGCCAAGGGATTGCCTACGAGCAGTACTTC
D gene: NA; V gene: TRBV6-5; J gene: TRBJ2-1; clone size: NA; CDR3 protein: CASSYGVGEQFF; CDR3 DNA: TGTGCCAGCAGTTACGGGGTGGGAGAGCAGTTCTTC
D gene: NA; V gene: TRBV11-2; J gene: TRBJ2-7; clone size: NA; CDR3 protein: CASSWGSSYEQYF; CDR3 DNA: TGTGCCAGCAGCTGGGGGAGCTCCTACGAGCAGTACTTC
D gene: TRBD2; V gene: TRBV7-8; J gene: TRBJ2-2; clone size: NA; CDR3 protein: CASSLVLAGAGELFF; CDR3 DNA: TGTGCCAGCAGCTTAGTTCTCGCGGGAGCCGGGGAGCTGTTTTTT
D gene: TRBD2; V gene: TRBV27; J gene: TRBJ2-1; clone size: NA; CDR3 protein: CASSPGLAGGRDEQFF; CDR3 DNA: TGTGCCAGCAGTCCAGGACTAGCGGGAGGCCGTGATGAGCAGTTCTTC